This T cell receptor (beta chain) was sequenced during a study of T cells after posttransplantation cyclophosphamide. The method was immunoSEQ multiplex PCR; TCRdb's version includes in-frame clones alone and lacks a portion of them. The table includes approximately 45,000 clones, roughly nine tenths detected once. The sequence came from a woman in her forties or fifties in good health and a related stem cell transplant donor. Sequencing was carried out using PBMCs.

In DNA, the CDR3 is TGTGCCAGCAGCCCCGGACAGGGCACTGAAGCTTTCTTT. Protein sequence: CASSPGQGTEAFF. V usage is TRBV7-7 and J usage is TRBJ1-1; 8 nucleotides align to TRBD1. V shed 5 bases, J shed 4 bases, and the junction held 3 bases outside the gene matches. In germline, CDR1 is SSHAT, CDR2 FNYEAQ (reference sequence). The CDR3 has 13 residues.